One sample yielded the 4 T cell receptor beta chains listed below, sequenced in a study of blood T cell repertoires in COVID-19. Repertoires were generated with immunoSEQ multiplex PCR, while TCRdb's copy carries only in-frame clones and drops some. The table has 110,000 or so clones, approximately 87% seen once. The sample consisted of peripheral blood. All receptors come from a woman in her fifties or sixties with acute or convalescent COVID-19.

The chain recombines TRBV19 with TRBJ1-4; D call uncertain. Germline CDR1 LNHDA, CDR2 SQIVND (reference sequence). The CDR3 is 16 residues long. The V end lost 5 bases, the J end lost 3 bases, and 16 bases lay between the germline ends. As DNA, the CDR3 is TGTGCCAGTAGTCCCTCGGGGAGGGCGCCTAATGAAAAACTGTTTTTT. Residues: CASSPSGRAPNEKLFF.

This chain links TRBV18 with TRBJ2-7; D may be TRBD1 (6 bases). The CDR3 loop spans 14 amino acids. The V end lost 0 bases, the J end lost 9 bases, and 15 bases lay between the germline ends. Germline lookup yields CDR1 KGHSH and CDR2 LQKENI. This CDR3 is CASSPPGAEIVQYF. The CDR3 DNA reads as TGTGCCAGCTCACCACCGGGGGCGGAGATTGTGCAGTACTTC.

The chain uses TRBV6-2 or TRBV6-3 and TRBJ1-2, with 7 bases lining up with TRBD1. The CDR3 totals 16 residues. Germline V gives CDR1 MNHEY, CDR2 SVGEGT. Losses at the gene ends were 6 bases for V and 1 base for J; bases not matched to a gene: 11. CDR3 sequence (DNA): TGTGCCAGCAGGCCTACCGGGACAGCGAATAACTATGGCTACACCTTC. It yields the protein CASRPTGTANNYGYTF.

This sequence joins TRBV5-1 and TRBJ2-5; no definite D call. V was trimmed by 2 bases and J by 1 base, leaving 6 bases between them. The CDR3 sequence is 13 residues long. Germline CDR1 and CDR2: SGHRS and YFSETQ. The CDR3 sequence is CASSLAFQETQYF. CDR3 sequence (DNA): TGCGCCAGCAGCTTAGCCTTCCAAGAGACCCAGTACTTC.